A single sample is the source of the 18 T cell receptor beta chains below, sequenced in a study of shared clonotypes between healthy human individuals. The data were produced by immunoSEQ multiplex PCR, yet TCRdb's version contains in-frame clones alone and is incomplete. The repertoire includes about 600,000 clones, about 96% of them detected once, and around 0.058% sits in the top ten. What was sequenced was naive CD4+ T cells sorted from blood. The sample's subset: CD45RA+ positively selected. These receptors came from a woman aged 25 to 39 in good health.

The DNA for the CDR3 is TGTGCCAGCAGTTGGTTGACCCCCCCCGAGGAGCTGTTTTTT. Encoded protein: CASSWLTPPEELFF. The genes are TRBV2 and TRBJ2-2; D is unresolved. CDR1 and CDR2 (germline): SNHLY, FYNNEI. The CDR3 is 14 residues long. V lost 5 bases to trimming and J lost 10 bases, with 17 bases between them.

This chain uses TRBV2 with TRBJ2-3; the D gene is possibly TRBD2 (6 bases). There are 15 residues in the CDR3. V lost 6 bases and J 0 bases, leaving 13 bases between the germline ends. Germline V gene sequence: CDR1 SNHLY, CDR2 FYNNEI. CDR3 region: CASSLLGTSTDTQYF. The CDR3 DNA is TGTGCCAGCAGCCTTCTTGGGACTAGCACAGATACGCAGTATTTT.

The V call is TRBV5-1, the J call TRBJ2-3; 9 bases agree with TRBD2. Per germline, CDR1 SGHRS and CDR2 YFSETQ. Trimming at V came to 1 base and at J to 0 bases, leaving 3 bases not matched to a gene. The CDR3 length is 16 residues. CDR3 region: CASSLPSGASTDTQYF. CDR3 nucleotide sequence: TGCGCCAGCAGCTTGCCTAGCGGGGCTAGCACAGATACGCAGTATTTT.

The genes are TRBV29-1 and TRBJ2-7, with 8 bases identical to TRBD2. CDR1 is SQVTM, CDR2 ANQGSEA, per germline. CDR3 length: 13 residues. The trim removed 7 bases at V and 0 bases at J, leaving 5 bases unmatched. The CDR3 nucleotides are TGCAGCGCCACTAGCGGAAGCTCCTACGAGCAGTACTTC. Amino acid sequence: CSATSGSSYEQYF.

The chain has TRBV5-1 and TRBJ2-4; the match to TRBD1 covers 7 bases. The CDR3 contains 15 residues. Trimming at V came to 1 base and at J to 4 bases, leaving 5 bases not matched to a gene. Germline V gene lookup returns CDR1 SGHRS and CDR2 YFSETQ. The CDR3 DNA follows: TGCGCCAGCAGCTTGACGACAGGGTCTAAAAACATTCAGTACTTC. Its protein product is CASSLTTGSKNIQYF.

The rearrangement joins TRBV28 to TRBJ2-7; D may be TRBD2 (6 bases). The V end was cut by 2 bases, the J end by 11 bases, with 19 bases between. The length of the CDR3 is 14 residues. Looked up from germline, CDR1 is MDHEN and CDR2 is SYDVKM. The DNA for the CDR3 is TGTGCCAGCAGTTTAGATGCGATTAGACGGGAGAAGTACTTC. Translating it yields CASSLDAIRREKYF.

The chain links TRBV18 to TRBJ2-3, with 15 bases lining up with TRBD2. Unmatched junction bases numbered 12, after V lost 3 bases and J lost 2 bases. This CDR3 comprises 20 residues. The V gene's germline CDR1 is KGHSH and CDR2 LQKENI. DNA of the CDR3: TGTGCCAGCTCACCCCCCTGGACTAGCGGGAGGGCCTTGATCACAGATACGCAGTATTTT. Translating gives CASSPPWTSGRALITDTQYF.

The V call is TRBV28, the J call TRBJ2-7; D may be TRBD1 or TRBD2 (5 bases each). Trimming removed 6 bases from V and 6 bases from J, with 18 bases in between. The CDR3 sequence is 14 residues long. Germline V gene data show CDR1 as MDHEN and CDR2 as SYDVKM. CDR3 region: CASSRSGARLEQYF. Written as DNA, the CDR3 is TGTGCCAGCAGCCGCTCCGGGGCGAGGCTCGAGCAGTACTTC.

The J gene is TRBJ2-3, the V gene TRBV2; 11 positions match TRBD2. The CDR3 consists of 14 residues. The germline gives CDR1 SNHLY, CDR2 FYNNEI. V lost 6 bases to trimming and J lost 5 bases; unmatched junction nucleotides: 4. The CDR3 DNA is TGTGCCAGCAGATCCGGGACTAGCGGAGATACGCAGTATTTT. Translated: CASRSGTSGDTQYF.

V is TRBV28 and J is TRBJ1-5; no reliable D call. V dropped 6 bases and J dropped 5 bases, with 20 bases sitting between them. The germline V gene encodes CDR1 MDHEN and CDR2 SYDVKM. The CDR3 sequence is 16 residues long. This chain's CDR3 is CASRRTGPPVDQPQHF. DNA of the CDR3: TGTGCCAGCAGAAGAACCGGACCGCCCGTGGATCAGCCCCAGCATTTT.

As for this clone: Other DNA sequences from this sample encode an identical CDR3 as well. The rearrangement uses TRBV28 and TRBJ1-5, with 11 bases fitting TRBD1. This CDR3 has 14 amino acids. The ends lost 5 bases at V and 6 bases at J; junction bases unmatched: 3. Germline CDR1 reads MDHEN; CDR2 reads SYDVKM. CDR3 DNA: TGTGCCAGCAGTCCAGGGACAGGGGGTCAGCCCCAGCATTTT. Protein product: CASSPGTGGQPQHF.

The genes are TRBV6-5 and TRBJ1-6; the match to TRBD1 covers 10 bases. CDR3 length equals 15 residues. The V gene's germline CDR1 is MNHEY and CDR2 SVGAGI. J was trimmed by 3 bases and V by 8 bases; bases with no gene match: 4. In DNA form, the CDR3 reads TGTGCCAGCCGGGACAGGGGCCGCTATAATTCACCCCTCCACTTT. The encoded protein is CASRDRGRYNSPLHF.

V and J are TRBV18 and TRBJ2-7; 8 nucleotides align to TRBD1. The CDR3 has 15 amino acids. Unmatched junction bases numbered 6, after V lost 3 bases and J lost 2 bases. CDR1 and CDR2 from the germline V gene are KGHSH and LQKENI. CDR3 sequence: CASSPGQGEAYEQYF. DNA for the CDR3: TGTGCCAGCTCACCTGGACAGGGAGAGGCCTACGAGCAGTACTTC.

The CDR3 region is CASSLDRPYEQYF. The CDR3 DNA sequence: TGCGCCAGCAGCTTGGACAGGCCCTACGAGCAGTACTTC. The chain carries TRBV5-1 and TRBJ2-7; a weak D match, TRBD1 (5 bases). Deletions cut 0 bases from V and 2 bases from J, with 6 bases between. The CDR3 covers 13 residues. Germline CDR1 and CDR2: SGHRS and YFSETQ.

CDR3 region: CASTSGGQANYGYTF. CDR3 DNA sequence: TGTGCCAGCACCTCGGGGGGGCAGGCGAACTATGGCTACACCTTC. The chain employs TRBV25-1 and TRBJ1-2; D may be TRBD1 (6 bases). The CDR3 runs 15 residues. Deletions cut 7 bases from V and 2 bases from J, with 17 bases between. Germline CDR1 reads MGHDK; CDR2 reads SYGVNS.

The chain combines TRBV28 with TRBJ1-4; D gene unclear. The V gene lost 3 bases and the J gene lost 4 bases, with 21 bases spanning the gap. Germline V gene sequence: CDR1 MDHEN, CDR2 SYDVKM. The CDR3 has 18 amino acids. DNA for the CDR3: TGTGCCAGCAGTTTTGATGGCCCAGTCCGACACGTTAATGAAAAACTGTTTTTT. Translation: CASSFDGPVRHVNEKLFF.

The V gene is TRBV28, the J gene TRBJ2-2; D gene unclear. CDR1 MDHEN and CDR2 SYDVKM come from the germline V gene. This CDR3 region has 20 residues. Between the trimmed V and J ends, which lost 0 bases and 5 bases, there was a span of 25 bases. In DNA form, the CDR3 reads TGTGCCAGCAGTTTATGGGGCCCTGGGCAGGACCGTTTATATACCGGGGAGCTGTTTTTT. Its translation is CASSLWGPGQDRLYTGELFF.

V gene TRBV29-1 combines with J gene TRBJ2-5, with D perhaps matching TRBD1 or TRBD2 (6 bases each). CDR3 size: 13 residues. Deletions cut 1 base from V and 5 bases from J, with 11 bases between. Germline V lookup: CDR1 SQVTM, CDR2 ANQGSEA. CDR3 sequence reads: CSVEAGAGETQYF. As DNA, the CDR3 is TGCAGCGTTGAAGCAGGGGCGGGGGAGACCCAGTACTTC.